This record looks at one T cell receptor beta chain sequence and its context. A second PCR, run for roughly 7 to 12 cycles, used a sample-barcoded 5' primer plus a J-beta primer mix. Each CDR3 protein is one row after TCRdb ran MiXCR on the 5' RACE reads. In the table there are 650,000 to 900,000 distinct CDR3 sequences, around 68% of which are singletons. The data were obtained in a study of blood T cells in healthy people across ages. V was shortened by 8 bases and J by 4 bases, with 15 bases between the two germline ends. This CDR3 is 13 amino acids long. Germline assignment: CDR1 DFQATT and CDR2 SNEGSKA (reference sequence).

This TCR was recovered from a man aged 25 to 40 in good health. The J gene is TRBJ1-5, the V gene TRBV20-1, with a possible D match to TRBD1 (6 bases). Source material: blood. The chain's CDR3 is CSLEQGFNQPQHF. The CDR3 nucleotides read TGCAGTCTCGAACAGGGTTTTAATCAGCCCCAGCATTTT.